This T cell receptor (beta chain) derives from a study of cytomegalovirus exposure and HLA in healthy donors. General study findings and limits: A list of about 180 TCR beta chains associated with cytomegalovirus was given. Presence/absence analyses assumed roughly uniform sequencing depth across donors.

Turning to this clone: Antigen unknown.

CDR1 and CDR2 from the germline V gene are LNHDA and SQIVND (reference sequence). This CDR3 has 14 residues. Trimming took off 3 bases at V and 5 bases at J, with 13 bases between the two ends. PCR was performed using 60 Vbeta and 13 Jbeta primers. Produced via immunoSEQ multiplex PCR; TCRdb's table is partial and in-frame only. The sample contains about 110,000 clones, around 77% of which appear only once. This chain links TRBV19 with TRBJ2-5, with a weak D call TRBD1 (6 bases). The sequence derives from a woman aged 40 to 50 in good health and CMV-seropositive. The sample was PBMCs. CDR3 residues: CASSMSQGPETQYF. CDR3 DNA: TGTGCCAGTAGTATGAGTCAGGGGCCGGAGACCCAGTACTTC.